Presented here are 16 T cell receptor beta chains from one specimen sequenced in a study of T-cell memory formation after mild COVID-19. Each CDR3 protein is one row after TCRdb ran MiXCR on the 5' RACE reads. The data show 310,000 or so distinct CDR3 sequences, with 15% to 20% seen just once and over 20% held by the top ten. Material: PBMCs or a T cell subset sorted from them (not recorded which). Receptors were obtained from a man aged 18 to 29 who had mild COVID-19 (a few samples of this study predate the infection). Cell type and time point are not known.

The chain carries TRBV7-3 and TRBJ1-5; D is unresolved. CDR3 size: 14 residues. V dropped 0 bases and J dropped 3 bases, with 6 bases sitting between them. CDR1 and CDR2 from the germline V gene are SGHTA and FQGTGA. The CDR3 region is CASSLTGDNQPQHF. As DNA, the CDR3 is TGTGCCAGCAGCTTAACCGGAGACAATCAGCCCCAGCATTTT.

The chain joins TRBV30 to TRBJ2-7; the match to TRBD1 covers 9 bases. V shed 8 bases, J shed 0 bases, and the junction held 8 bases outside the gene matches. The CDR3 totals 14 residues. Germline assignment: CDR1 GTSNPN and CDR2 SVGIG (reference sequence). CDR3 sequence: CARGAGQGSYEQYF. As DNA, the CDR3 is TGTGCCCGGGGGGCGGGACAGGGCTCCTACGAGCAGTACTTC.

This clonotype has only a few counts. The V and J genes are TRBV3-1 and TRBJ1-3; 7 positions agree with TRBD1. CDR1 is LGHDT, CDR2 YNNKEL, per germline (reference sequence). V shed 6 bases, J shed 0 bases, and the junction held 17 bases outside the gene matches. The CDR3 is 19 amino acids. The CDR3 DNA reads TGTGCCAGCAGTCACCCGGGACAGTCGATGGGATACTCTGGAAACACCATATATTTT. Protein sequence: CASSHPGQSMGYSGNTIYF.

The chain joins TRBV2 to TRBJ1-1; 7 bases fit TRBD1. J gave up 0 bases and V 6 bases, and 7 bases lay outside the gene matches. Germline CDR1 reads SNHLY; CDR2 reads FYNNEI. This CDR3 has 15 amino acids. The CDR3 DNA follows: TGTGCCAGCAGCCGACAGGGACTCATGAACACTGAAGCTTTCTTT. It translates to CASSRQGLMNTEAFF.

This clonotype was observed many times. V gene TRBV5-1 combines with J gene TRBJ2-5; TRBD2 matches 7 bases. CDR3 length: 14 residues. Germline-derived CDR1 and CDR2 are SGHRS and YFSETQ. V lost 1 base, J lost 3 bases, and 3 bases stayed unmatched. The DNA of the CDR3 is TGCGCCAGCAGCTTGACCCTAGCGGAAGAGACCCAGTACTTC. This sequence encodes CASSLTLAEETQYF.

CDR3 DNA sequence: TGTGCCAGCAGCTTTCGCGGGGGGGATAGCAATCAGCCCCAGCATTTT. Its protein is CASSFRGGDSNQPQHF. The J gene is TRBJ1-5, the V gene TRBV7-4; tentative D call: TRBD1 (5 bases). Germline CDR1 reads SGHVT; CDR2 reads SQSDAQ. The V end was cut by 3 bases, the J end by 0 bases, with 12 bases between. The CDR3 length is 16 residues. Full variable domain (remainder filled in from reference TRBV7-4 and TRBJ1-5): GAGVSQSPRYKVAKRGRDVALRCDSISGHVTLYWYRQTLGQGSEVLTYSQSDAQRDKSGRPSGRFSAERPERSVSTLKIQRTEQGDSAVYLCASSFRGGDSNQPQHFGDGTRLSIL.

The V gene is TRBV20-1, the J gene TRBJ2-3; 8 positions agree with TRBD2. CDR3 length: 14 amino acids. The V segment lost 3 bases and the J segment 6 bases; nucleotides outside the gene matches: 8. Germline lookup yields CDR1 DFQATT and CDR2 SNEGSKA (reference sequence). Here the CDR3 reads CSASRRGAHDTQYF. For the CDR3, the DNA is TGCAGTGCTAGCCGGCGGGGGGCACACGATACGCAGTATTTT.

This chain links TRBV20-1 with TRBJ2-5; TRBD2 is a possible D gene (6 bases). V was pared by 8 bases and J by 2 bases, with 15 bases between. CDR1 is DFQATT and CDR2 is SNEGSKA in the germline V gene (reference sequence). The CDR3 length is 13 residues. The CDR3 sequence is CSPRLDLQETQYF. Written as DNA, the CDR3 is TGCAGTCCGAGACTAGACCTGCAAGAGACCCAGTACTTC.

This chain uses TRBV6-6 with TRBJ1-6; D gene uncertain. Germline CDR1 MNHNY, CDR2 SVGAGI (reference sequence). The CDR3 totals 13 residues. Trimming cost V 4 bases and J 3 bases, with 4 bases left between them. The CDR3 here is CASSSGYNSPLHF. Written as DNA, the CDR3 is TGTGCCAGCAGTTCCGGCTATAATTCACCCCTCCACTTT.

The chain recombines TRBV20-1 with TRBJ2-7; TRBD1 agrees at 8 bases. CDR1 is DFQATT and CDR2 is SNEGSKA in the germline V gene (reference sequence). This CDR3 comprises 12 residues. Trimming removed 1 base from V and 11 bases from J; junction bases left unmatched: 7. The chain's CDR3 is CSARGTGTYEYF. The CDR3 DNA reads TGCAGTGCTAGAGGGACAGGGACCTACGAGTACTTC.

This clonotype was seen a handful of times. The genes are TRBV12-3 or TRBV12-4 and TRBJ2-7; D perhaps matches TRBD1 (6 bases). The length of the CDR3 is 12 residues. The V end was cut by 6 bases, the J end by 3 bases, with 9 bases between. The CDR3 sequence: CASSSDSYEQYF. CDR3 nucleotides: TGTGCCAGCAGCTCGGACAGCTACGAGCAGTACTTC.

This clonotype appeared once. The chain has TRBV9 and TRBJ1-6, with D uncertain. Germline V CDR1 and CDR2: SGDLS, YYNGEE. The CDR3 spans 12 residues. Trimming stripped 6 bases from V and 10 bases from J, with 11 bases between. The CDR3 DNA reads as TGTGCCAGCACCTTGGAAGGGTCACCCCTCCACTTT. This encodes CASTLEGSPLHF.

The table lists this clonotype with a few counts. The J gene is TRBJ2-7, the V gene TRBV29-1; 8 bases are a match to TRBD1. This CDR3 has 14 residues. J lost 0 bases, V lost 3 bases, and 4 bases had no gene match. Germline V gene sequence: CDR1 SQVTM, CDR2 ANQGSEA. CDR3: CSVERGQDSYEQYF. CDR3 nucleotide sequence: TGCAGCGTTGAGAGGGGACAGGACTCCTACGAGCAGTACTTC.

This clonotype was recorded only once. The rearrangement joins TRBV12-3 or TRBV12-4 to TRBJ1-2; tentative D call: TRBD1 (5 bases). Deletions cut 6 bases from V and 4 bases from J, with 15 bases between. This CDR3 has 14 amino acids. Here the CDR3 reads CASSPGRGGYGYTF. The DNA of the CDR3 is TGTGCCAGCAGCCCGGGACGGGGAGGCTATGGCTACACCTTC.

This rearrangement joins TRBV6-1 to TRBJ1-5; TRBD1 might be the D (5 bases). The V gene's germline CDR1 is MNHNS and CDR2 SASEGT. CDR3 length: 13 amino acids. V was shortened by 4 bases and J by 4 bases, with 8 bases between the two germline ends. Written as DNA, the CDR3 is TGTGCCAGCAGTGCCAGGGAAAATCAGCCCCAGCATTTT. The encoded protein is CASSARENQPQHF.

This clonotype was observed a handful of times. The chain links TRBV6-2 or TRBV6-3 to TRBJ2-7; 8 bases are shared with TRBD1. CDR1 and CDR2 from the germline V gene are MNHEY and SVGEGT. This CDR3 has 14 residues. V shed 2 bases and J 5 bases; nucleotides not matched to a gene: 5. The DNA of the CDR3 is TGTGCCAGCAGTTACACGGCAGGGGGCCACGAGCAGTACGTC. Residues: CASSYTAGGHEQYV.